One and the same sample provided the 29 T cell receptor beta chains below, sequenced in a study of T cells after yellow fever vaccination. Via MiXCR, TCRdb re-called the 5' RACE reads, giving one row per CDR3 protein. The table includes approximately 74,000 distinct CDR3 sequences, approximately 7% detected once. Sequencing used CD8+ T cells sorted from PBMCs, obtained around 5 days after the first yellow fever vaccination. These receptors all come from a man younger than 35 who received the YFV17D yellow fever vaccine.

This clonotype has more than one count but fewer than ten. V is TRBV25-1 and J is TRBJ2-7, with 7 nucleotides matching TRBD1. Per germline, CDR1 MGHDK and CDR2 SYGVNS. The ends lost 6 bases at V and 1 base at J; junction bases unmatched: 18. This CDR3 contains 18 residues. The CDR3 sequence is CASRKEGYRDSESYEQYV. For the CDR3, the DNA is TGTGCCAGCAGGAAAGAGGGGTACCGGGACAGCGAGTCCTACGAGCAGTACGTC.

Ten or more counts support this clonotype. The CDR3 sequence is CASSTTSGGANEQFF. The CDR3, as DNA: TGTGCCAGCAGTACAACTAGCGGGGGGGCTAATGAGCAGTTCTTC. The rearrangement uses TRBV27 and TRBJ2-1; 13 positions agree with TRBD2. Trimming cost V 5 bases and J 7 bases; bases outside gene matches: 5. The CDR3 runs to 15 residues. From germline, CDR1 is MNHEY and CDR2 SMNVEV (reference sequence).

This clonotype was counted many times. The J gene is TRBJ2-2, the V gene TRBV20-1; 8 bases map to TRBD1. V dropped 6 bases and J dropped 5; count of bases not matched to a gene: 14. The CDR3 runs 16 residues. CDR1 and CDR2 from the germline V gene are DFQATT and SNEGSKA (reference sequence). In DNA, the CDR3 is TGCAGTGCCGCCAACGTAAACAGGGGGGATACCGGGGAGCTGTTTTTT. Protein sequence: CSAANVNRGDTGELFF.

In its sample, this clonotype was seen a few times. The CDR3 sequence: CASRVSTGHSGANVLTF. The CDR3 coding sequence is TGTGCCAGTAGGGTATCGACAGGGCACTCTGGGGCCAACGTCCTGACTTTC. This chain connects TRBV19 to TRBJ2-6, with TRBD1 identical over 7 bases. V lost 6 bases to trimming and J lost 0 bases; unmatched junction nucleotides: 8. CDR3 length: 17 residues. Germline V gene sequence: CDR1 LNHDA, CDR2 SQIVND (reference sequence).

This clonotype has more than one count but fewer than ten. The CDR3 region has the DNA TGTGCCAGCAGCTTATTAGACGGATCCTACAATGAGCAGTTCTTC. The encoded protein is CASSLLDGSYNEQFF. This chain links TRBV7-8 with TRBJ2-1; D unresolved. V gave up 2 bases and J gave up 1 base, with 9 bases separating them. The germline V gene has CDR1 SGHVS and CDR2 FQNEAQ. The CDR3 is 15 amino acids.

This clonotype was recorded once. The chain has TRBV6-1 and TRBJ1-2; 11 bases align to TRBD1. The germline CDR1 and CDR2 sequences are MNHNS and SASEGT. This CDR3 is built from 13 residues. With V trimmed by 6 bases and J by 7 bases, 4 bases remained unmatched. CDR3 in DNA: TGTGCCAGCAGGGACAGGGGGCCGAGTGGCTACACCTTC. As protein: CASRDRGPSGYTF.

This clonotype was counted at least ten times. A read error may account for a junction end that differs from germline. The chain combines TRBV7-7 with TRBJ2-1; TRBD1 matches at 7 bases. Per the germline V gene, CDR1 is SSHAT and CDR2 is FNYEAQ (reference sequence). The CDR3 has 17 residues. The CDR3 region is CASSLRLGAGGMGEQFF. The DNA for the CDR3 is TGTGCTAGCAGCTTAAGGTTAGGTGCAGGGGGAATGGGTGAGCAGTTCTTC. Drawing the rest from reference TRBV7-7 and TRBJ2-1, the complete variable domain is GAGVSQSPRYKVTKRGQDVTLRCDPISSHATLYWYQQALGQGPEFLTYFNYEAQPDKSGLPSDRFSAERPEGSISTLTIQRTEQRDSAMYRCASSLRLGAGGMGEQFFGPGTRLTVL.

This clonotype came up many times. The CDR3 is CASSLGGSRETQYF. The CDR3 DNA reads TGCGCCAGCAGCCTCGGAGGCAGTCGAGAGACCCAGTACTTC. V is TRBV5-1 and J is TRBJ2-5, with TRBD2 as a possible D gene (5 bases). V lost 4 bases, J lost 4 bases, and 14 bases lay in between. CDR1 and CDR2 from the germline V gene are SGHRS and YFSETQ. The CDR3 is 14 amino acids.

This clonotype was seen more than once but under ten times. The chain is built from TRBV19 and TRBJ1-5; TRBD1 is a possible D gene (5 bases). The CDR3 has 13 residues. Trimming shortened V by 7 bases and J by 11 bases, and 18 bases separated the two germline ends. Germline V gene sequence: CDR1 LNHDA, CDR2 SQIVND (reference sequence). The CDR3 loop reads CASTHSTGGSQHF. CDR3 nucleotides: TGTGCCAGTACCCACTCTACCGGGGGATCCCAGCATTTT.

The sample holds a few counts of this clonotype. V and J are TRBV6-2 or TRBV6-3 and TRBJ1-1; D gene uncertain. Germline assignment: CDR1 MNHEY and CDR2 SVGEGT. The CDR3 has 15 residues. V lost 0 bases and J lost 6, with 14 bases in between. CDR3 coding DNA: TGTGCCAGCAGTTACTCGATTTTGGGATTCCCTGAAGCTTTCTTT. This encodes CASSYSILGFPEAFF.

This clonotype was detected only a few times. The V gene is TRBV7-6, the J gene TRBJ2-1, with D possibly TRBD2 on 7 matching bases. CDR1 is SGHVS, CDR2 FNYEAQ, per germline. The CDR3 covers 15 residues. Between the trimmed V and J ends, which lost 4 bases and 8 bases, there was a span of 18 bases. The CDR3 here is CASSSPGGGFYEQFF. DNA for the CDR3: TGTGCCAGCAGCTCCCCGGGCGGGGGCTTCTATGAGCAGTTCTTC.

About this clonotype: A much larger clonotype is one base distant, so this may be a read error. The chain combines TRBV4-1 with TRBJ1-6; 7 bases align to TRBD1. The CDR3 is 15 amino acids. V lost 3 bases to trimming and J lost 3 bases; unmatched junction nucleotides: 2. The germline V gene encodes CDR1 MGHRA and CDR2 YSYEKL. The CDR3 here is CASSQNRGYNSPLHF. DNA for the CDR3: TGCGCCAGCAGCCAGAACAGGGGCTATAATTCACCCCTCCACTTT.

This clonotype appeared a few times. This sequence joins TRBV20-1 and TRBJ2-4; D is possibly TRBD2 (5 bases). V was pared by 5 bases and J by 6 bases, with 14 bases between. This CDR3 contains 13 residues. Germline CDR1 reads DFQATT; CDR2 reads SNEGSKA (reference sequence). CDR3 coding DNA: TGCAGTGCTCTCACTAGTTCCCGAAACATTCAGTACTTC. This codes for CSALTSSRNIQYF.

The chain uses TRBV6-2 or TRBV6-3 and TRBJ2-7; perhaps TRBD1 as D (5 bases). Germline assignment: CDR1 MNHEY and CDR2 SVGEGT. There are 15 residues in the CDR3. V was clipped by 0 bases and J by 0 bases, with 9 bases between them. CDR3 protein: CASSYSKDNSYEQYF. CDR3 nucleotide sequence: TGTGCCAGCAGTTACTCGAAGGACAACTCCTACGAGCAGTACTTC.

This clonotype was counted once. The V gene is TRBV7-2, the J gene TRBJ2-3; TRBD2 is a possible D gene (5 bases). V gave up 3 bases and J gave up 8 bases, with 6 bases separating them. CDR1 is SGHTA, CDR2 FQGNSA, per germline. The length of the CDR3 is 11 residues. CDR3 sequence reads: CASSFGGTQYF. As DNA, the CDR3 is TGTGCCAGCAGCTTCGGAGGTACGCAGTATTTT.

The chain is built from TRBV9 and TRBJ1-5; D unresolved. The CDR3 runs to 13 residues. V lost 3 bases and J lost 7, with 11 bases in between. CDR1 SGDLS and CDR2 YYNGEE come from the germline V gene. The CDR3 protein is CASSGWEGQPQHF. CDR3 bases: TGTGCCAGCAGCGGTTGGGAGGGACAGCCCCAGCATTTT.

Ten or more counts support this clonotype. CDR3 coding DNA: TGTGCCAGCAGCTTAGCGACGCAAGCGGGGGGGGGTGAGCAGTTCTTC. Translated, it gives CASSLATQAGGGEQFF. This chain links TRBV7-2 with TRBJ2-1, with TRBD2 matching 10 bases. With 0 bases clipped from V and 9 bases from J, the junction kept 8 bases outside the gene matches. Germline V lookup: CDR1 SGHTA, CDR2 FQGNSA. This CDR3 contains 16 residues.

This clonotype was found a few times. V gene TRBV4-1 combines with J gene TRBJ2-1, with D maybe TRBD2 (5 bases). The CDR3 length is 12 residues. The V end was cut by 1 base, the J end by 10 bases, with 8 bases between. Germline V gene sequence: CDR1 MGHRA, CDR2 YSYEKL. In DNA, the CDR3 is TGCGCCAGCAGCCAAGTTGAGCGGGAGCAGTTCTTC. Protein product: CASSQVEREQFF.

The sample holds a few counts of this clonotype. CDR3: CASSPRGQGDTEAFF. CDR3 nucleotide sequence: TGTGCCAGCAGCCCGCGTGGACAGGGCGACACTGAAGCTTTCTTT. This chain connects TRBV13 to TRBJ1-1; 8 bases match TRBD1. The CDR3 extends over 15 amino acids. With 5 bases clipped from V and 3 bases from J, the junction kept 8 bases outside the gene matches. Germline loops: CDR1 PRHDT, CDR2 FYEKMQ (reference sequence).

This chain joins TRBV11-2 and TRBJ2-3; 14 positions match TRBD2. Germline loops: CDR1 SGHAT, CDR2 FQNNGV. Trimming took 4 bases from V and 0 from J; bases not matched to a gene: 15. The CDR3 runs 21 residues. The DNA of the CDR3 is TGTGCCAGCAGCTCCAGGGAACCGGGACTAGCGGGGGATTCTAGCACAGATACGCAGTATTTT. Its translation is CASSSREPGLAGDSSTDTQYF. Combining the CDR3 with reference TRBV11-2 and TRBJ2-3 gives the whole variable domain EAGVAQSPRYKIIEKRQSVAFWCNPISGHATLYWYQQILGQGPKLLIQFQNNGVVDDSQLPKDRFSAERLKGVDSTLKIQPAKLEDSAVYLCASSSREPGLAGDSSTDTQYFGPGTRLTVL.

This clonotype came up a few times. This chain links TRBV6-5 with TRBJ2-3, with D possibly called TRBD1 or TRBD2 (5 bases each). Per germline, CDR1 MNHEY and CDR2 SVGAGI. CDR3 length: 16 amino acids. Trimming stripped 2 bases from V and 0 bases from J, with 12 bases between. The CDR3 here is CASSYNPGRSTDTQYF. The CDR3 bases are TGTGCCAGCAGTTACAATCCGGGGCGCAGCACAGATACGCAGTATTTT.

The chain has TRBV20-1 and TRBJ2-1; no definite D call. Trimming pared 2 bases from V and 7 bases from J, leaving 6 bases between. The CDR3 totals 11 residues. CDR1 is DFQATT and CDR2 is SNEGSKA in the germline V gene (reference sequence). Here the CDR3 DNA reads TGCAGTGCTAGACCCCGGAATGAGCAGTTCTTC. As protein: CSARPRNEQFF.

The V and J genes are TRBV28 and TRBJ1-1; D gene unclear. The CDR3 totals 14 residues. The V end lost 3 bases, the J end lost 5 bases, and 13 bases lay between the germline ends. CDR1 is MDHEN and CDR2 is SYDVKM in the germline V gene. The DNA of the CDR3 is TGTGCCAGCAGTTTGGGCATGACGAGGACTGAAGCTTTCTTT. The encoded protein is CASSLGMTRTEAFF.

This clonotype was found a few times. The chain employs TRBV4-3 and TRBJ1-3, with D unresolved. Per germline, CDR1 LGHNA and CDR2 YSLEER. The V end lost 1 base, the J end lost 8 bases, and 12 bases lay between the germline ends. CDR3 length: 14 residues. CDR3 DNA: TGCGCCAGCAGCCAAGCTACACCGTTGGACACCATATATTTT. It translates to CASSQATPLDTIYF.

This clonotype came up many times. The chain uses TRBV4-1 and TRBJ2-7, with D unclear. Trimming took 3 bases from V and 6 from J, leaving 12 bases between them. The CDR3 is made up of 13 amino acids. CDR1 and CDR2 (germline): MGHRA, YSYEKL. The CDR3 DNA follows: TGCGCCAGCAGCCAGGAGACCTGGACCGAGCAGTACTTC. Protein: CASSQETWTEQYF.

The CDR3 region has the DNA TGTGCCAGCAGCCCGGGGTTATTCTCCTACGAGCAGTACTTC. It specifies CASSPGLFSYEQYF. The V and J genes are TRBV7-2 and TRBJ2-7; tentative D call: TRBD2 (5 bases). This CDR3 region has 14 residues. Looked up from germline, CDR1 is SGHTA and CDR2 is FQGNSA. V was pared by 5 bases and J by 0 bases, with 11 bases between.

This clonotype was counted a few times. The chain recombines TRBV12-3 or TRBV12-4 with TRBJ2-7; the match to TRBD1 covers 7 bases. After removal of 3 bases from V and 2 bases from J, the junction contained 4 bases not matched to a gene. The CDR3 extends over 14 amino acids. The CDR3 is CASSLQGDPYEQYF. The CDR3 nucleotides are TGTGCCAGCAGTTTGCAGGGGGACCCCTACGAGCAGTACTTC.

The rearrangement joins TRBV7-6 to TRBJ1-1; D is possibly TRBD1 (5 bases). The ends were cut back, 1 base at V and 1 base at J, with 7 bases in the middle. Germline V gene sequence: CDR1 SGHVS, CDR2 FNYEAQ. This CDR3 spans 14 amino acids. The CDR3 here is CASSLEGRNTEAFF. The DNA of the CDR3 is TGTGCCAGCAGCTTAGAGGGGAGGAACACTGAAGCTTTCTTT.

The chain has TRBV6-1 and TRBJ2-7; TRBD1 might be the D (5 bases). V lost 5 bases, J lost 4 bases, and 15 bases lay in between. Germline assignment: CDR1 MNHNS and CDR2 SASEGT. CDR3 length: 14 amino acids. The CDR3 nucleotides read TGTGCCAGCAGTCCCGACTCAGGGTTTTACGAGCAGTACTTC. It codes for CASSPDSGFYEQYF.